The T cell receptor beta chain described here comes from a study of lymphopenia after photon versus proton radiotherapy. The study's findings and limits: Survival link was tested only in deceased patients; proton benefit remains a possibility. A bigger post-nadir fall in TCR diversity correlated inversely with survival time in deceased patients. After lymphocyte nadir, photon-treated repertoires showed oligoclonal expansion, especially CD8+ Temra. Proton therapy kept repertoires fairly stable, unlike photons, which gained effector/memory cells.

Assay used: immunoSEQ multiplex PCR; TCRdb lists only in-frame clones, some missing. The data show approximately 80,000 clones, about four fifths seen once. Trimming left V 8 bases short and J 10 bases short, with 27 bases between. Germline loops: CDR1 LNHDA, CDR2 SQIVND (reference sequence). The CDR3 length is 16 residues. A remark on this clone: What it recognizes is unknown.

The chain is built from TRBV19 and TRBJ1-5, with D tentatively TRBD1 (6 bases). Here the sequenced sample was peripheral blood, taken from a patient treated with proton-based radiotherapy. The source is a man aged 55 to 70 with pancreatic cancer. CDR3 loop: CASLIYGTTSSKPQHF. The CDR3 DNA reads TGTGCCAGTCTCATCTACGGGACAACCTCGTCAAAACCCCAGCATTTT.